One and the same sample provided the 29 T cell receptor beta chains below, sequenced in a study of cytomegalovirus exposure and HLA in healthy donors. PCR involved 60 Vbeta and 13 Jbeta primers. Libraries were prepared by immunoSEQ multiplex PCR; TCRdb keeps only in-frame clonotypes and omits some of them. This table has about 200,000 clones, 79% appearing once. Material: PBMCs. These TCRs come from a male donor in good health and CMV-seropositive.

The sample holds one count of this clone. In the same sample, other DNA sequences code for this CDR3. The J gene is TRBJ2-3, the V gene TRBV5-1; the D gene is possibly TRBD2 (7 bases). V lost 5 bases and J lost 0, with 16 bases in between. Per the germline V gene, CDR1 is SGHRS and CDR2 is YFSETQ. The CDR3 spans 16 residues. For the CDR3, the DNA is TGCGCCAGCAGTCAGGGGAGGGCCCGGAGCACAGATACGCAGTATTTT. This gives the protein CASSQGRARSTDTQYF.

This clone was detected only a few times. The chain recombines TRBV5-6 with TRBJ1-5, with unresolved D. Germline V gene sequence: CDR1 SGHDT, CDR2 YYEEEE. V was pared by 3 bases and J by 0 bases, with 13 bases between. The CDR3 loop spans 16 amino acids. CDR3 DNA: TGTGCCAGCAGCTCCCGAGGCGGGTATAGCAATCAGCCCCAGCATTTT. Its protein product is CASSSRGGYSNQPQHF.

This rearrangement joins TRBV10-3 to TRBJ2-2; TRBD1 agrees at 10 bases. The CDR3 contains 15 residues. Germline V gene sequence: CDR1 ENHRY, CDR2 SYGVKD. The J segment lost 1 base and the V segment lost 6 bases, leaving 2 bases of the junction unmatched. The CDR3, as DNA: TGTGCCATCAGAGGGACAGGGGTGAACACCGGGGAGCTGTTTTTT. It specifies CAIRGTGVNTGELFF.

This clone was seen once. This rearrangement joins TRBV9 to TRBJ2-3, with TRBD2 as a possible D gene (5 bases). Trimming stripped 0 bases from V and 0 bases from J, with 8 bases between. From germline, CDR1 is SGDLS and CDR2 YYNGEE. The CDR3 length is 15 residues. The CDR3 is CASSVGWESTDTQYF. The CDR3 coding sequence is TGTGCCAGCAGCGTAGGGTGGGAGAGCACAGATACGCAGTATTTT.

V and J are TRBV4-1 and TRBJ1-3; D ambiguous. Germline V gives CDR1 MGHRA, CDR2 YSYEKL. With 1 base removed from V and 2 bases from J, the gap between germline ends came to 6 bases. The CDR3 runs 14 residues. In nucleotides, the CDR3 is TGCGCCAGCAGCCAAGGCCAGACTGGAAACACCATATATTTT. It codes for CASSQGQTGNTIYF.

This clone was observed a few times. The chain combines TRBV6-1 with TRBJ2-7; 7 bases align to TRBD1. The CDR3 sequence is 13 residues long. CDR1 is MNHNS, CDR2 SASEGT, per germline. V was clipped by 8 bases and J by 7 bases; unmatched bases: 11. This CDR3 reads CASETYRGGEQYF. The CDR3, as DNA: TGTGCCAGCGAGACCTACAGGGGTGGAGAGCAGTACTTC.

The rearrangement links TRBV14 to TRBJ1-2, with D unclear. Germline CDR1 SGHDN, CDR2 FVKESK. Trimming shortened V by 0 bases and J by 4 bases, and 6 bases separated the two germline ends. The CDR3 covers 13 residues. The DNA for the CDR3 is TGTGCCAGCAGCCAAGATTACACCTATGGCTACACCTTC. Its translation is CASSQDYTYGYTF.

The chain has TRBV5-1 and TRBJ2-3, with 9 bases fitting TRBD2. The CDR3 is 17 amino acids. The J segment lost 4 bases and the V segment lost 0 bases, leaving 9 bases of the junction unmatched. Germline CDR1 is SGHRS and CDR2 is YFSETQ. The CDR3 sequence is CASSLVAGGPSSDTQYF. The CDR3 region has the DNA TGCGCCAGCAGCTTGGTGGCGGGGGGGCCGAGCTCAGATACGCAGTATTTT.

V is TRBV7-2 and J is TRBJ2-7; a weak D match, TRBD1 (6 bases). Trimming left V 5 bases short and J 1 base short, with 18 bases between. The germline V gene encodes CDR1 SGHTA and CDR2 FQGNSA. The length of the CDR3 is 16 residues. CDR3 loop: CASSPRGTWFSYEQYF. CDR3 nucleotides: TGTGCCAGCAGCCCCCGAGGGACATGGTTTTCCTACGAGCAGTACTTC.

The chain recombines TRBV5-4 with TRBJ2-3; TRBD2 aligns across 12 bases. With V trimmed by 4 bases and J by 2 bases, 2 bases remained unmatched. The CDR3 contains 15 residues. Germline CDR1 and CDR2: SGHNT and YYREEE (reference sequence). The DNA for the CDR3 is TGTGCCAGCAGCACTAGCGGGGGGCTCACAGATACGCAGTATTTT. Residues: CASSTSGGLTDTQYF.

The chain links TRBV7-2 to TRBJ1-3; the D gene is possibly TRBD1 (6 bases). This CDR3 has 17 amino acids. Deletions cut 6 bases from V and 0 bases from J, with 18 bases between. Germline CDR1 and CDR2: SGHTA and FQGNSA. CDR3 protein: CASSSRGGASSGNTIYF. CDR3 DNA sequence: TGTGCCAGCAGTTCTAGGGGGGGGGCCAGCTCTGGAAACACCATATATTTT.

The V call is TRBV7-3, the J call TRBJ2-3; the match to TRBD2 covers 11 bases. V lost 2 bases to trimming and J lost 9 bases; unmatched junction nucleotides: 4. CDR1 is SGHTA, CDR2 FQGTGA, per germline. The CDR3 covers 14 residues. CDR3 in DNA: TGTGCCAGCAGCTTAGGGGCTAGCGGGGGGACGCAGTATTTT. Its protein is CASSLGASGGTQYF.

The chain is built from TRBV5-1 and TRBJ1-1; D is unclear. The V and J ends lost 0 bases and 8 bases respectively, with 14 bases between them. This CDR3 spans 14 amino acids. Germline CDR1 reads SGHRS; CDR2 reads YFSETQ. The CDR3 bases are TGCGCCAGCAGCTTGGCGGGGAAAGTAGAGGAAGCTTTCTTT. It codes for CASSLAGKVEEAFF.

The chain carries TRBV14 and TRBJ1-1, with 10 nucleotides matching TRBD1. The length of the CDR3 is 15 residues. Germline-derived CDR1 and CDR2 are SGHDN and FVKESK. V shed 1 base and J 3 bases; nucleotides not matched to a gene: 2. The chain's CDR3 is CASSQAGQGDTEAFF. CDR3 DNA: TGTGCCAGCAGCCAAGCAGGACAGGGGGACACTGAAGCTTTCTTT.

This clone was recorded only once. The same CDR3 arises from other DNA sequences in this sample as well. The J gene is TRBJ1-5, the V gene TRBV9, with a possible D match to TRBD1 (5 bases). The germline gives CDR1 SGDLS, CDR2 YYNGEE. V lost 3 bases, J lost 6 bases, and 13 bases lay in between. The CDR3 is 14 residues long. The CDR3: CASSGSGGLQPQHF. The CDR3 coding sequence is TGTGCCAGCAGCGGCTCTGGGGGACTTCAGCCCCAGCATTTT.

J is TRBJ2-2 and V is TRBV19; D not certain. The V and J ends lost 5 bases and 6 bases respectively, with 13 bases between them. The CDR3 spans 14 residues. Germline V gene data show CDR1 as LNHDA and CDR2 as SQIVND (reference sequence). The CDR3: CASSGPKRAGELFF. The CDR3 DNA follows: TGTGCCAGTAGTGGCCCAAAGCGCGCCGGGGAGCTGTTTTTT.

The J gene is TRBJ2-7, the V gene TRBV6-5; 9 bases agree with TRBD1. Per germline, CDR1 MNHEY and CDR2 SVGAGI. This CDR3 is built from 14 residues. V was pared by 5 bases and J by 4 bases, with 6 bases of the junction left unmatched. The CDR3 DNA reads TGTGCCAGCAGTCGTCCCGGGACAGGGTACGAGCAGTACTTC. Amino acid sequence: CASSRPGTGYEQYF.

This rearrangement joins TRBV11-2 to TRBJ2-7; D may be TRBD2 (7 bases). Germline loops: CDR1 SGHAT, CDR2 FQNNGV. The CDR3 runs 16 residues. V was shortened by 4 bases and J by 0 bases, with 16 bases between the two germline ends. The CDR3: CASSSQAGTNSYEQYF. The CDR3 DNA sequence: TGTGCCAGCAGCTCACAAGCGGGGACAAACTCCTACGAGCAGTACTTC.

The chain has TRBV16 and TRBJ1-2; D uncertain. Germline assignment: CDR1 KGHSY and CDR2 FQNENV. The CDR3 has 13 residues. V shed 3 bases and J shed 1 base, with 6 bases lying between them. In DNA, the CDR3 is TGTGCCAGCAGCCATCAGGATAACTATGGCTACACCTTC. It yields the protein CASSHQDNYGYTF.

The genes are TRBV6-6 and TRBJ1-1, with D perhaps matching TRBD1 (5 bases). V was shortened by 2 bases and J by 3 bases, with 13 bases between the two germline ends. Germline CDR1 MNHNY, CDR2 SVGAGI (reference sequence). The CDR3 has 15 residues. The CDR3 DNA follows: TGTGCCAGCAGTTACGGGGCGCGGGACCACACTGAAGCTTTCTTT. Translated: CASSYGARDHTEAFF.

This clone was counted once. The rearrangement uses TRBV6-4 and TRBJ2-7; 9 bases align to TRBD1. The V gene end was trimmed by 6 bases and the J gene end by 0 bases; junction bases not matched to a gene: 6. The germline V gene encodes CDR1 MRHNA and CDR2 SNTAGT. The CDR3 length is 15 residues. CDR3 amino acids: CASRGQGRISYEQYF. Here the CDR3 DNA reads TGTGCCAGCAGAGGACAGGGGCGGATCTCCTACGAGCAGTACTTC.

The chain uses TRBV5-5 and TRBJ2-7, with 9 bases fitting TRBD1. Germline CDR1 SGHKS, CDR2 YYEKEE (reference sequence). The CDR3 runs to 13 residues. The trim removed 4 bases at V and 5 bases at J, leaving 4 bases unmatched. The CDR3, as DNA: TGTGCCAGCAGCCAACAGGGGGCCAACGAGCAGTACTTC. Protein: CASSQQGANEQYF. The entire variable domain, with the rest obtained from reference TRBV5-5 and TRBJ2-7, is as follows: DAGVTQSPTHLIKTRGQQVTLRCSPISGHKSVSWYQQVLGQGPQFIFQYYEKEERGRGNFPDRFSARQFPNYSSELNVNALLLGDSALYLCASSQQGANEQYFGPGTRLTVT.

The genes are TRBV4-1 and TRBJ2-3; 9 nucleotides match TRBD2. The CDR3 is 17 residues long. With 0 bases clipped from V and 2 bases from J, the junction kept 6 bases outside the gene matches. CDR1 and CDR2 (germline): MGHRA, YSYEKL. This CDR3 is CASSQDPAGGITDTQYF. The CDR3 DNA reads as TGCGCCAGCAGCCAAGATCCGGCGGGAGGGATCACAGATACGCAGTATTTT.

The chain links TRBV28 to TRBJ2-5, with D perhaps TRBD1 (7 bases). V lost 3 bases, J lost 0 bases, and 14 bases lay in between. Germline V gene sequence: CDR1 MDHEN, CDR2 SYDVKM. The CDR3 has 16 residues. CDR3 residues: CASSFGGQRYQETQYF. For the CDR3, the DNA is TGTGCCAGCAGTTTCGGGGGACAGAGGTACCAAGAGACCCAGTACTTC. Using reference TRBV28 and TRBJ2-5 for the parts outside the CDR3, the full variable domain is DVKVTQSSRYLVKRTGEKVFLECVQDMDHENMFWYRQDPGLGLRLIYFSYDVKMKEKGDIPEGYSVSREKKERFSLILESASTNQTSMYLCASSFGGQRYQETQYFGPGTRLLVL.

This clone was observed once. The rearrangement uses TRBV20-1 and TRBJ2-7; TRBD1 might be the D (5 bases). Trimming stripped 3 bases from V and 9 bases from J, with 12 bases between. The CDR3 runs to 11 residues. Germline CDR1 and CDR2: DFQATT and SNEGSKA (reference sequence). CDR3 DNA: TGCAGTGCTAGTAAGGGGTTGGTGCAGTACTTC. It encodes CSASKGLVQYF.

V gene TRBV4-2 combines with J gene TRBJ2-6; no definite D call. Germline V gene data show CDR1 as LGHNA and CDR2 as YNFKEQ. The CDR3 runs 17 residues. V lost 0 bases and J 4 bases, leaving 13 bases between the germline ends. The chain's CDR3 is CASSQDRSVRGANVLTF. Written as DNA, the CDR3 is TGTGCCAGCAGCCAAGATCGCTCGGTAAGAGGGGCCAACGTCCTGACTTTC.

This chain's CDR3 is CASRGYRAGDTGELFF. In nucleotides, the CDR3 is TGTGCCAGCAGGGGATACCGGGCAGGGGACACCGGGGAGCTGTTTTTT. The V gene is TRBV28, the J gene TRBJ2-2; D perhaps matches TRBD1 (6 bases). This CDR3 has 16 amino acids. V was trimmed by 6 bases and J by 3 bases, leaving 17 bases between them. Germline V lookup: CDR1 MDHEN, CDR2 SYDVKM.

This chain links TRBV5-4 with TRBJ2-5, with D possibly matching TRBD2 (5 bases). The CDR3 extends over 16 amino acids. Deletions cut 0 bases from V and 5 bases from J, with 17 bases between. The germline CDR1 and CDR2 sequences are SGHNT and YYREEE (reference sequence). CDR3 loop: CASSLAVGLLRETQYF. The CDR3 DNA reads TGTGCCAGCAGCTTGGCCGTCGGACTCCTGAGGGAGACCCAGTACTTC.

The gene calls are TRBV5-4 and TRBJ2-7, with TRBD1 matching 7 bases. The CDR3 extends over 14 amino acids. In germline, CDR1 is SGHNT, CDR2 YYREEE (reference sequence). V was pared by 3 bases and J by 1 base, with 4 bases of the junction left unmatched. The CDR3 sequence: CASSYTGASYEQYF. DNA for the CDR3: TGTGCCAGCAGCTATACAGGGGCATCCTACGAGCAGTACTTC.